What follows are 15 T cell receptor beta chains derived from one specimen sequenced in a study of blood T cell repertoires in COVID-19. Data came from immunoSEQ multiplex PCR; TCRdb stores just in-frame clones and leaves some out. The sample yields roughly 160,000 clones, roughly nine tenths seen once. Sequenced material: peripheral blood. The receptors shown here come from a man aged 60 to 75 with acute or convalescent COVID-19.

The chain carries TRBV5-1 and TRBJ1-3, with no clear D. In germline, CDR1 is SGHRS, CDR2 YFSETQ. Trimming removed 6 bases at V and 0 bases at J, with 13 bases between. This CDR3 contains 15 residues. This CDR3 reads CASTPSGNSGNTIYF. The CDR3 nucleotides are TGCGCCAGCACCCCGTCGGGGAACTCTGGAAACACCATATATTTT.

The chain recombines TRBV5-6 with TRBJ1-4; 7 nucleotides line up with TRBD1. The CDR3 length is 16 residues. From germline, CDR1 is SGHDT and CDR2 YYEEEE. Germline trimming cut 4 bases from V and 2 bases from J; bases unmatched to any gene: 8. The CDR3 DNA reads TGTGCCAGCAGCGCAACGTTACAGGGGACTAATGAAAAACTGTTTTTT. It yields the protein CASSATLQGTNEKLFF.

The chain combines TRBV7-9 with TRBJ1-2; TRBD1 might be the D (5 bases). The CDR3 totals 14 residues. Trimming pared 5 bases from V and 12 bases from J, leaving 22 bases between. Germline CDR1 is SEHNR and CDR2 is FQNEAQ (reference sequence). CDR3 sequence reads: CASSLAGGGTTHTF. The CDR3 nucleotides are TGTGCCAGCAGCCTCGCGGGTGGAGGGACTACCCACACCTTC.

This chain joins TRBV5-4 and TRBJ1-1; D not certain. The CDR3 has 15 residues. Germline CDR1 reads SGHNT; CDR2 reads YYREEE (reference sequence). V shed 0 bases and J shed 2 bases, with 11 bases lying between them. CDR3 residues: CASSLDSGFNTEAFF. The DNA of the CDR3 is TGTGCCAGCAGCTTGGATTCGGGATTCAACACTGAAGCTTTCTTT.

This clone was recorded once. The chain uses TRBV19 and TRBJ2-3, with a possible D match to TRBD1 (6 bases). Germline V gene data show CDR1 as LNHDA and CDR2 as SQIVND (reference sequence). The CDR3 is 14 residues long. V was pared by 5 bases and J by 4 bases, with 13 bases between. The CDR3 region is CASSSQQGPDTQYF. In nucleotides, the CDR3 is TGTGCCAGTAGTTCCCAACAGGGCCCAGATACGCAGTATTTT.

The rearrangement uses TRBV30 and TRBJ1-1; D is possibly TRBD1 (6 bases). This CDR3 has 16 amino acids. V shed 0 bases and J shed 0 bases, with 14 bases lying between them. The germline CDR1 and CDR2 sequences are GTSNPN and SVGIG (reference sequence). The DNA for the CDR3 is TGTGCCTGGAGTGTAGGTGCAGGGGTTATGAACACTGAAGCTTTCTTT. Its protein is CAWSVGAGVMNTEAFF.

This CDR3 is CASSKGTGTSGYNEQFF. For the CDR3, the DNA is TGTGCCAGCAGCAAAGGGACCGGGACTAGCGGCTACAATGAGCAGTTCTTC. The V and J genes are TRBV21-1 and TRBJ2-1; the table's TRBD2 call for D was not verified on the DNA. TRBV21-1 has pseudogene status. The CDR3 spans 17 residues.

V gene TRBV3-1 (or the pseudogene TRBV3-2) combines with J gene TRBJ1-1, with a weak D call TRBD1 (6 bases). This CDR3 has 14 residues. Germline values: CDR1 LGHDT, CDR2 YNNKEL (reference sequence). The V end was cut by 7 bases, the J end by 3 bases, with 15 bases between. CDR3 amino acids: CASILQGVDTEAFF. The CDR3 coding sequence is TGTGCCAGCATTTTACAGGGAGTTGACACTGAAGCTTTCTTT.

The rearrangement uses TRBV2 and TRBJ2-1; 8 nucleotides line up with TRBD2. V lost 7 bases to trimming and J lost 10 bases; unmatched junction nucleotides: 21. This CDR3 has 17 residues. Germline values: CDR1 SNHLY, CDR2 FYNNEI. The CDR3 DNA sequence: TGTGCCAGCACTAGGGGGTTAGCGGGGAAGACAATGAGGGAGCAGTTCTTC. The encoded protein is CASTRGLAGKTMREQFF.

This rearrangement joins TRBV6-5 to TRBJ1-2; possibly TRBD1 for D (5 bases). The CDR3 has 13 residues. The ends were cut back, 6 bases at V and 6 bases at J, with 14 bases in the middle. Per germline, CDR1 MNHEY and CDR2 SVGAGI. The CDR3: CASRMGQGDGYTF. CDR3 DNA sequence: TGTGCCAGCAGGATGGGGCAGGGTGATGGCTACACCTTC.

In this sample, this clone turned up once. CDR3 protein: CALDAGGESYNEQFF. The CDR3 region has the DNA TGTGCCCTGGACGCGGGAGGGGAATCCTACAATGAGCAGTTCTTC. The rearrangement links TRBV6-4 to TRBJ2-1, with 9 bases matching TRBD2. This CDR3 has 15 amino acids. Germline V CDR1 and CDR2: MRHNA, SNTAGT. J gave up 1 base and V 11 bases, and 9 bases lay outside the gene matches.

This chain links TRBV6-5 with TRBJ1-1, with 10 bases identical to TRBD1. The germline CDR1 and CDR2 sequences are MNHEY and SVGAGI. V lost 5 bases, J lost 11 bases, and 5 bases stayed unmatched. This CDR3 is 12 amino acids long. This CDR3 is CASSRRQGAAFF. The CDR3 DNA follows: TGTGCCAGCAGTCGTCGACAGGGGGCCGCTTTCTTT.

The chain links TRBV6-5 to TRBJ2-7; 9 nucleotides line up with TRBD1. The CDR3 is made up of 13 amino acids. Germline V lookup: CDR1 MNHEY, CDR2 SVGAGI. J gave up 8 bases and V 5 bases, and 7 bases lay outside the gene matches. The DNA for the CDR3 is TGTGCCAGCAGTAGACAGGGGGAGTTTCAGCAGTACGTC. Amino acids: CASSRQGEFQQYV.

Concerning this clone: The sample contains more than one DNA sequence encoding this CDR3. The V and J genes are TRBV12-3 or TRBV12-4 and TRBJ1-2; 7 bases agree with TRBD1. This CDR3 region has 12 residues. Trimming took 6 bases from V and 4 from J; bases not matched to a gene: 2. This CDR3 reads CASRRDSYGYTF. CDR3 nucleotides: TGTGCCAGCAGGAGGGACAGCTATGGCTACACCTTC.

J is TRBJ2-1 and V is TRBV7-6, with 9 bases identical to TRBD2. With 7 bases clipped from V and 7 bases from J, the junction kept 14 bases outside the gene matches. This CDR3 has 16 residues. Germline V gives CDR1 SGHVS, CDR2 FNYEAQ. The CDR3 region is CASTLLGTSIRNEQFF. Here the CDR3 DNA reads TGTGCCAGCACCCTTCTAGGGACTAGCATTCGGAATGAGCAGTTCTTC.